This T cell receptor (beta chain) was observed in a study of cytomegalovirus exposure and HLA in healthy donors. A note on this clone: Its specificity is unknown.

Looked up from germline, CDR1 is SGHVS and CDR2 is FQNEAQ. The CDR3 totals 16 residues. The ends lost 3 bases at V and 6 bases at J; junction bases unmatched: 10. Overall study results and limits: Another analysis was done later, and it associated approximately 15,000 TCR beta sequences with HLA alleles at 0.05 false discovery rate.

PCR was performed using 60 Vbeta and 13 Jbeta primers. The method was immunoSEQ multiplex PCR; TCRdb's version includes in-frame clones alone and lacks a portion of them. The sample holds roughly 100,000 clones, around 77% seen once. The receptor was derived from a female donor in good health and CMV-seronegative. The material sequenced was PBMCs. This rearrangement joins TRBV7-8 to TRBJ2-3; 9 bases fit TRBD1. CDR3 bases: TGTGCCAGCAGCTTCCTAAACAGGGGGCGAGGTGATACGCAGTATTTT. Protein: CASSFLNRGRGDTQYF.